The clone carrying this TCR beta chain appeared once. Its antigen is not known. This record comes from a study of OX40 agonist ivuxolimab in advanced cancers. Germline CDR1 is MNHNS and CDR2 is SASEGT. The CDR3 loop spans 15 amino acids. V was shortened by 1 base and J by 5 bases, with 14 bases between the two germline ends. TCRdb keeps only in-frame clones here, not all; method: immunoSEQ multiplex PCR. The data contain 60,000 to 85,000 clones, roughly nine tenths of them singletons. Study-level findings and limits: Clonal expansion was among the lowest in partial responders at 0.1-3.0 mg/kg, especially CD8+.

The chain has TRBV6-1 and TRBJ1-1; a weak D match, TRBD1 (6 bases). The clonotype comes from an adult with an advanced solid tumor such as melanoma, head and neck, liver or kidney cancer. This sample comprised CD4+ or CD8+ T cells sorted from blood, obtained in a trial of the OX40 agonist ivuxolimab. CDR3 nucleotide sequence: TGTGCCAGCAGTGAAGATGGACAGTGGATGACTGAAGCTTTCTTT. The encoded protein is CASSEDGQWMTEAFF.